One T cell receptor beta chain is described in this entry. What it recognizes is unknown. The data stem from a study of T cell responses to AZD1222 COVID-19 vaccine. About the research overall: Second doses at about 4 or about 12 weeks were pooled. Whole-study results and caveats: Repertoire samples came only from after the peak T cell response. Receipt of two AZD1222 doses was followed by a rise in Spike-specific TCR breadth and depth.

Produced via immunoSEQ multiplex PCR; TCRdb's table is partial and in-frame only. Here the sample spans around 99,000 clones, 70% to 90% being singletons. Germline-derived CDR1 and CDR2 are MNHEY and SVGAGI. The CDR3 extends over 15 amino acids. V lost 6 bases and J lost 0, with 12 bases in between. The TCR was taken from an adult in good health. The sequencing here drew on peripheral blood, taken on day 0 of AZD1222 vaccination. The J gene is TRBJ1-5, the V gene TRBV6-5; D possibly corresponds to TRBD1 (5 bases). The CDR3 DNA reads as TGTGCCAGCAGAGAGATGGGGGGTAGCAATCAGCCCCAGCATTTT. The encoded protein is CASREMGGSNQPQHF.